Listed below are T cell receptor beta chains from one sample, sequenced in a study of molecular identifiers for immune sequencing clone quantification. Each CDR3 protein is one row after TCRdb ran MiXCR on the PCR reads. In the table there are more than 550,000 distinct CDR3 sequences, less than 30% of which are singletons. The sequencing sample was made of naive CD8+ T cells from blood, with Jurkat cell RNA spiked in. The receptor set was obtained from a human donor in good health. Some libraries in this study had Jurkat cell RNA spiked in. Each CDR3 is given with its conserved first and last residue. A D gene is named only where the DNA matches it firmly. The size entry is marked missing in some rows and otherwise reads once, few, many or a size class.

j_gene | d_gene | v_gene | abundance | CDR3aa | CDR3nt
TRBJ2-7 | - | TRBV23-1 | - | CACSTPPEVKEGYEQYF | TGCGCCTGCAGTACACCCCCCGAGGTGAAAGAGGGGTACGAGCAGTACTTC
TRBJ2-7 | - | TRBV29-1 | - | CSYKTGQSYEQYF | TGCAGCTACAAGACTGGACAGTCCTACGAGCAGTACTTC
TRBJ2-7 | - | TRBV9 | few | CASSPVTDTAYEQYF | TGTGCCAGCAGCCCAGTTACGGACACAGCCTACGAGCAGTACTTC
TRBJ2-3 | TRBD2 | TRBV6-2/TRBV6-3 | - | CASSYLAGALDTQYF | TGTGCCAGCAGTTACCTAGCGGGAGCGTTAGATACGCAGTATTTT
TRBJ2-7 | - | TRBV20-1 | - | CSAREQDYSYEQYF | TGCAGTGCTAGAGAACAGGACTATTCCTACGAGCAGTACTTC
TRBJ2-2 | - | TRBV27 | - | CVSSFSNTGELFF | TGTGTCAGCAGTTTTAGTAACACCGGGGAGCTGTTTTTT
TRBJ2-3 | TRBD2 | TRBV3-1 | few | CASSQVSSGGPSTDTQYF | TGTGCCAGCAGCCAAGTATCTAGCGGGGGACCTAGCACAGATACGCAGTATTTT
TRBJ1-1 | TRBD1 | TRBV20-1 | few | CSARATPTGIFTEAFF | TGCAGTGCTAGAGCCACCCCGACAGGGATATTCACTGAAGCTTTCTTT
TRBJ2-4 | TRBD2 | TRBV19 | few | CASSLGLAGGRAKNIQYF | TGTGCCAGTAGTCTGGGACTAGCGGGAGGGAGGGCCAAAAACATTCAGTACTTC
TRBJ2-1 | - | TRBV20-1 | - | CSARDSWNEQFF | TGCAGTGCTAGAGATAGTTGGAATGAGCAGTTCTTC
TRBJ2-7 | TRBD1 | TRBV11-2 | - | CASSKTGGEFDEQYF | TGTGCCAGCAGCAAGACAGGGGGAGAGTTCGACGAGCAGTACTTC
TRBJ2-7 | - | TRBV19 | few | CASSETGIGAYEQYF | TGTGCCAGTAGCGAAACCGGGATCGGTGCGTACGAGCAGTACTTC
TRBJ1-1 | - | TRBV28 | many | CASSFWDTTEAFF | TGTGCCAGCAGTTTTTGGGATACCACTGAAGCTTTCTTT
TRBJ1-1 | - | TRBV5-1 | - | CASSPLGGKFSEAFF | TGCGCCAGCAGCCCCTTGGGGGGGAAATTCTCTGAAGCTTTCTTT
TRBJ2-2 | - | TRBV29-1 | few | CSVGPLGSGELFF | TGCAGCGTTGGCCCCCTGGGGTCCGGGGAGCTGTTTTTT
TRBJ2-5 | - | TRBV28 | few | CASSLDSPQETQYF | TGTGCCAGCAGTTTAGACAGCCCCCAAGAGACCCAGTACTTC
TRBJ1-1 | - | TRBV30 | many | CAWSLTRSQEAFF | TGTGCCTGGAGTCTTACCCGGTCTCAAGAAGCTTTCTTT
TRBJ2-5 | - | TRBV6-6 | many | CASIGLEETQYF | TGTGCCAGCATAGGGCTGGAAGAGACCCAGTACTTC
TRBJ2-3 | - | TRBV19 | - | CASSTSGSDTQYF | TGTGCCAGTAGTACTTCAGGGTCAGATACGCAGTATTTT
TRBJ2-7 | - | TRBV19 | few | CASSLSSTSYEQYF | TGTGCCAGTAGTCTGTCCAGCACCTCCTACGAGCAGTACTTC
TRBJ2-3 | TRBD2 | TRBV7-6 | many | CASSYNSPGTTRDTDTQYF | TGTGCCAGCAGCTATAATTCACCCGGGACTACACGAGACACAGATACGCAGTATTTT
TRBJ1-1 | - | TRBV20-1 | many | CSARGETSNTEAFF | TGCAGTGCTAGAGGGGAGACATCTAACACTGAAGCTTTCTTT
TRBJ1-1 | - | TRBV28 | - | CASSLWHGRGGGTEAFF | TGTGCCAGCAGTTTATGGCACGGTAGGGGGGGTGGAACTGAAGCTTTCTTT
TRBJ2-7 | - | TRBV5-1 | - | CASSLTGRTIDEQNF | TGCGCCAGCAGCCTAACAGGACGGACTATCGACGAGCAGAACTTC
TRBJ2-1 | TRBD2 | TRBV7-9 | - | CASSEGTGGRVYEQFF | TGTGCCAGCAGCGAGGGTACGGGCGGGAGGGTCTATGAGCAGTTCTTC
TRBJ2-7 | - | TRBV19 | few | CASSIADLSYEQYF | TGTGCCAGTAGTATTGCAGATCTCTCCTACGAGCAGTACTTC
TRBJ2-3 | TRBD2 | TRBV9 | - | CASSESSGGITTDTQYF | TGTGCCAGCAGCGAGAGTAGCGGGGGGATAACCACAGATACGCAGTATTTT
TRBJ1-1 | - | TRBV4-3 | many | CASSPRASGPEAFF | TGCGCCAGCAGCCCCAGGGCCTCTGGACCTGAAGCTTTCTTT
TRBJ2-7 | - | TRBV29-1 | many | CSVSGKSSYEQYF | TGCAGCGTTAGTGGTAAAAGCTCCTACGAGCAGTACTTC
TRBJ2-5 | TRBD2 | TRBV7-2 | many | CASSLVVASGQTQYF | TGTGCCAGCAGCTTAGTGGTTGCTAGCGGACAGACCCAGTACTTC
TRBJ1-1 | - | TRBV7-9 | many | CAEDEDKAEAFF | TGTGCCGAAGACGAGGATAAGGCTGAAGCTTTCTTT
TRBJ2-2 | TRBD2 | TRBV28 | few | CASSLVGGGRTGELFF | TGTGCCAGCAGTTTGGTCGGGGGAGGGCGGACCGGGGAGCTGTTTTTT
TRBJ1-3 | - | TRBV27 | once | CASSLSESTSGSTIYF | TGTGCCAGCAGTTTAAGCGAAAGTACCTCTGGAAGCACCATATATTTT
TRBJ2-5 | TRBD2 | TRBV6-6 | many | CASTRLAGGQETQYF | TGTGCCAGCACAAGGCTAGCGGGAGGTCAAGAGACCCAGTACTTC
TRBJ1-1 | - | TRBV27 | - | CASSSRARVAEAFF | TGTGCCAGCAGTTCCCGGGCCCGCGTGGCTGAAGCTTTCTTT
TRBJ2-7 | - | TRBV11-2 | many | CASSLGAGISYEQYF | TGTGCCAGCAGCTTGGGGGCCGGGATCTCCTACGAGCAGTACTTC
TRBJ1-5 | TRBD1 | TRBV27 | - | CASSLQGANQPQHF | TGTGCCAGCAGTTTACAGGGGGCTAATCAGCCCCAGCATTTT
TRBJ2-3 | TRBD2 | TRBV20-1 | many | CSASPRLALTDTQYF | TGCAGTGCTAGCCCAAGACTAGCCCTCACAGATACGCAGTATTTT
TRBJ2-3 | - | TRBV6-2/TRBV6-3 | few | CASSYIGGVVTPGVEDTQYF | TGTGCCAGCAGTTACATTGGAGGAGTAGTAACCCCGGGAGTAGAAGATACGCAGTATTTT
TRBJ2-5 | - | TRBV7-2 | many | CASSLDYGEETQYF | TGTGCCAGCAGCTTGGACTACGGTGAAGAGACCCAGTACTTC
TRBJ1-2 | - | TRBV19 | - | CASSIGSIGYTF | TGTGCCAGTAGTATCGGATCGATCGGCTACACCTTC
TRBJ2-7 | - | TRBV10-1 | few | CASSESRGGEQYF | TGCGCCAGCAGTGAGTCTCGGGGCGGCGAGCAGTACTTC
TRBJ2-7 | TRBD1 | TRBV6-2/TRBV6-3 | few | CASSSDRGREQYF | TGTGCCAGCAGCTCTGACAGGGGTCGCGAGCAGTACTTC
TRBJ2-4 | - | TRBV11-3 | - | CASSLDSPGVGKNIQCF | TGTGCCAGCAGCTTAGATAGTCCAGGGGTAGGCAAAAACATTCAGTGCTTC
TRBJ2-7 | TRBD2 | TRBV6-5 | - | CASSYASASGYEQYF | TGTGCCAGCAGTTACGCGTCGGCTAGCGGTTACGAGCAGTACTTC
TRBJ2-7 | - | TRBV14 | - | CASSRGGGRRSSAQYF | TGTGCCAGCAGCCGCGGTGGCGGGCGGCGCTCCTCCGCGCAGTACTTC
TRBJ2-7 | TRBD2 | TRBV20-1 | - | CSARPGLNEQYF | TGCAGTGCTAGACCGGGACTAAACGAGCAGTACTTC
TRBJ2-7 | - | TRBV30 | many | CAWSVAAYEQYF | TGTGCCTGGAGTGTTGCTGCCTACGAGCAGTACTTC